These 18 T cell receptor beta chains came from one sample sequenced in a study of molecular identifiers for immune sequencing clone quantification. TCRdb itself ran the PCR reads through MiXCR, one entry per CDR3 protein. The sample records about 63,000 distinct CDR3 sequences, under 20% being singletons. Sequences were obtained from naive CD8+ T cells from blood, with Jurkat cell RNA spiked in. The sample's subset: FACS-sorted CD8+CD4-CCR7+CD45RA+ naive T cells. The receptors here all came from a human donor in good health. Some libraries in this study had Jurkat cell RNA spiked in.

To note about this clonotype: Since a much larger clone is just one base distant, this may be a read error. V and J are TRBV7-8 and TRBJ1-4; possibly TRBD1 for D (6 bases). V lost 5 bases and J lost 7, with 14 bases in between. Germline CDR1 SGHVS, CDR2 FQNEAQ. The CDR3 has 14 amino acids. Here the CDR3 DNA reads TGTGCCAGCAGCGCCGACAGGAGGAGTGAAAAACTGTTTTTT. Amino acids: CASSADRRSEKLFF.

This clonotype was observed many times. The rearrangement joins TRBV24-1 to TRBJ1-5, with 7 nucleotides matching TRBD1. CDR3 length equals 15 residues. J lost 7 bases, V lost 3 bases, and 8 bases had no gene match. Germline loops: CDR1 KGHDR, CDR2 SFDVKD. CDR3: CATSDPGQDDQPQHF. The CDR3 nucleotides read TGTGCCACCAGTGATCCCGGACAGGACGACCAGCCCCAGCATTTT.

As regards this clonotype: At one end the junction does not follow the germline gene, possibly because of a read error. This chain joins TRBV28 and TRBJ2-1, with 10 bases that match TRBD2. The CDR3 consists of 16 residues. Germline V gene sequence: CDR1 MDHEN, CDR2 SYDVKM. The CDR3 DNA sequence: TGTGCCAGCAGTTCACTCCTAGCGGGAGCTATCAATGAGCGGTTCTTC. This encodes CASSSLLAGAINERFF.

The rearrangement uses TRBV20-1 and TRBJ2-7, with TRBD2 identical over 8 bases. The trim removed 5 bases at V and 2 bases at J, leaving 2 bases unmatched. The CDR3 runs to 12 residues. Germline CDR1 reads DFQATT; CDR2 reads SNEGSKA (reference sequence). CDR3: CSARGGTYEQYF. In nucleotides, the CDR3 is TGCAGTGCTCGGGGGGGAACCTACGAGCAGTACTTC.

This clonotype appeared many times. The rearrangement uses TRBV4-1 and TRBJ2-3, with D unclear. The CDR3 extends over 14 amino acids. The V gene lost 0 bases and the J gene lost 6 bases, with 10 bases spanning the gap. The germline gives CDR1 MGHRA, CDR2 YSYEKL. CDR3 loop: CASSQDLTRDTQYF. Here the CDR3 DNA reads TGCGCCAGCAGCCAAGATCTGACTCGGGATACGCAGTATTTT.

Notes on this clonotype: This may be a read error, as it is one base from a much larger clone. J is TRBJ2-3 and V is TRBV27; perhaps TRBD2 as D (5 bases). CDR3 length equals 13 residues. Germline V gene data show CDR1 as MNHEY and CDR2 as SMNVEV (reference sequence). The CDR3 coding sequence is TGTGCCAGCAGTTTTGCGCGGGCAGATACGCGGTATTTT. Amino acid sequence: CASSFARADTRYF.

This clonotype was recorded at least ten times. The genes are TRBV20-1 and TRBJ2-7; D gene ambiguous. The germline V gene has CDR1 DFQATT and CDR2 SNEGSKA (reference sequence). This CDR3 is 13 amino acids long. V shed 3 bases and J shed 0 bases, with 9 bases lying between them. In DNA form, the CDR3 reads TGCAGTGCTAGGTCCGGGCTCTCCTACGAGCAGTACTTC. This sequence encodes CSARSGLSYEQYF.

This clonotype showed up many times. The CDR3 protein is CASSRRLGAGGPGKDTQYF. The CDR3 DNA follows: TGTGCCAGCAGCCGCCGCCTCGGAGCGGGAGGGCCCGGGAAAGATACGCAGTATTTT. This sequence joins TRBV7-2 and TRBJ2-3, with 10 bases lining up with TRBD2. Trimming took 5 bases from V and 5 from J; bases not matched to a gene: 19. This CDR3 is 19 amino acids long. Per germline, CDR1 SGHTA and CDR2 FQGNSA.

At least ten counts were recorded for this clonotype. The chain links TRBV30 to TRBJ2-7; D not certain. V lost 1 base, J lost 0 bases, and 7 bases lay in between. Germline lookup yields CDR1 GTSNPN and CDR2 SVGIG (reference sequence). The length of the CDR3 is 13 residues. CDR3 amino acids: CAWSGASSYEQYF. CDR3 DNA: TGTGCCTGGAGTGGTGCTAGCTCCTACGAGCAGTACTTC. The full variable domain, its missing parts supplied by reference TRBV30 and TRBJ2-7, is SQTIHQWPATLVQPVGSPLSLECTVEGTSNPNLYWYRQAAGRGLQLLFYSVGIGQISSEVPQNLSASRPQDRQFILSSKKLLLSDSGFYLCAWSGASSYEQYFGPGTRLTVT.

The gene calls are TRBV5-1 and TRBJ1-1; D gene unclear. The CDR3 contains 15 residues. Trimming pared 2 bases from V and 2 bases from J, leaving 13 bases between. CDR1 and CDR2 (germline): SGHRS, YFSETQ. The CDR3 region is CASSLGDNANTEAFF. The CDR3 DNA is TGCGCCAGCAGCTTAGGTGACAACGCTAACACTGAAGCTTTCTTT.

Concerning this clonotype itself: Without the conserved terminal phenylalanine or tryptophan, this CDR3 likely stems from a read error. This chain uses TRBV5-1 with TRBJ2-7; the match to TRBD1 covers 10 bases. The V gene end was trimmed by 4 bases and the J gene end by 4 bases; junction bases not matched to a gene: 8. The CDR3 totals 15 residues. Germline V gene data show CDR1 as SGHRS and CDR2 as YFSETQ. Here the CDR3 DNA reads TGCGCCAGCAGCGTGGTGACAGGGGGCGAATACGAGCAGTACTCC. As protein: CASSVVTGGEYEQYS.

About this clonotype itself: Germline and junction disagree at one end, which may indicate a read error. The V and J genes are TRBV5-3 and TRBJ2-7; D may correspond to TRBD1 or TRBD2 (5 bases each). TRBV5-3 falls under the ORF class, with uncertain function. The CDR3 spans 14 residues. The CDR3 is CASSSGQGAYEQYF. The DNA of the CDR3 is TGTGCCAGCAGCTCGGGGCAGGGCGCCTACGAGCAGTACTTC.

The chain employs TRBV3-1 and TRBJ1-1; TRBD1 agrees at 8 bases. This CDR3 has 17 residues. CDR1 and CDR2 (germline): LGHDT, YNNKEL (reference sequence). Trimming took 3 bases from V and 6 from J; bases not matched to a gene: 15. This CDR3 is CASSHYSNQGARAEAFF. The CDR3 region has the DNA TGTGCCAGCAGCCACTACTCGAACCAGGGGGCAAGGGCTGAAGCTTTCTTT.

Ten or more counts support this clonotype. CDR3 protein: CATSDYPGTSTDTQYF. CDR3 bases: TGTGCCACCAGTGATTATCCAGGGACCTCCACAGATACGCAGTATTTT. V usage is TRBV24-1 and J usage is TRBJ2-3; D could derive from TRBD1 or TRBD2 (5 bases each). The V gene lost 2 bases and the J gene lost 2 bases, with 13 bases spanning the gap. The CDR3 length is 16 residues. CDR1 and CDR2 (germline): KGHDR, SFDVKD.

This chain joins TRBV5-6 and TRBJ2-2; D is unresolved. V was cut by 0 bases and J by 1 base, with 7 bases left in between. The CDR3 covers 15 residues. Germline V gene sequence: CDR1 SGHDT, CDR2 YYEEEE. The CDR3 DNA reads as TGTGCCAGCAGCTTGGCGGCAGTGAACACCGGGGAGCTGTTTTTT. This translates into CASSLAAVNTGELFF.

The chain combines TRBV7-9 with TRBJ1-1, with D uncertain. The germline CDR1 and CDR2 sequences are SEHNR and FQNEAQ (reference sequence). V gave up 2 bases and J gave up 8 bases, with 12 bases separating them. The CDR3 runs to 13 residues. The CDR3 reads CASSLLNRPEAFF. CDR3 bases: TGTGCCAGCAGCTTATTGAATAGACCAGAAGCTTTCTTT.

This clonotype came up many times. The rearrangement links TRBV12-3 or TRBV12-4 to TRBJ2-7; tentative D call: TRBD2 (5 bases). The V gene lost 3 bases and the J gene lost 0 bases, with 18 bases spanning the gap. The CDR3 spans 17 residues. In DNA form, the CDR3 reads TGTGCCAGCAGTTTCGGTGGTTTGCGGGCGAGCTCCTACGAGCAGTACTTC. This translates into CASSFGGLRASSYEQYF.

Regarding this clonotype: A much larger clonotype is one base distant, so this may be a read error. This chain links TRBV12-3 or TRBV12-4 with TRBJ2-3, with D possibly being TRBD1 (6 bases). The CDR3 contains 15 residues. V was pared by 7 bases and J by 4 bases, with 18 bases between. The CDR3 is CASTFDRPTSDTQYF. In nucleotides, the CDR3 is TGTGCCAGCACCTTCGACAGGCCTACCTCAGATACGCAGTATTTT.